Shown below are 4 T cell receptor beta chains from a single sample sequenced in a study of blood T cell repertoires in COVID-19 (dated by TCRdb to 2020 to 2021). Libraries came from the immunoSEQ multiplex PCR assay. Not all clones reach the TCRdb copy of this immuneACCESS table, which keeps in-frame sequences only. Checked studies attribute under half of the gap to unresolved V genes and leave the rest unexplained. The sample data list some 350,000 clones, and more than 75% of these were observed just once. Less than 3.5% of the sample lies in the top ten. The specimen was peripheral blood. The receptors derive from a human donor in a cohort sampled during active COVID-19.

The chain employs TRBV3-1 (or the pseudogene TRBV3-2) and TRBJ1-2, with D unresolved. The CDR3 extends over 14 amino acids. Germline CDR1 and CDR2: LGHDT and YNNKEL (reference sequence). The V gene lost 0 bases and the J gene lost 6 bases, with 11 bases spanning the gap. In DNA form, the CDR3 reads TGTGCCAGCAGCCAAGAGGGCAGCTTAAATGGCTACACCTTC. Translation gives CASSQEGSLNGYTF.

This clone was observed a few times. The V gene is TRBV5-1, the J gene TRBJ1-5; D ambiguous. With 2 bases removed from V and 5 bases from J, the gap between germline ends came to 8 bases. CDR3 size: 13 residues. Germline CDR1 SGHRS, CDR2 YFSETQ. The CDR3 DNA reads TGCGCCAGCAGCTTTTCCGGGGATCAGCCCCAGCATTTT. It translates to CASSFSGDQPQHF.

The chain recombines TRBV5-1 with TRBJ2-2; 15 bases are a match to TRBD2. J was trimmed by 6 bases and V by 4 bases; bases with no gene match: 7. Germline V gene sequence: CDR1 SGHRS, CDR2 YFSETQ. This CDR3 region has 17 residues. The CDR3: CASSEGLAGGLAGELFF. As DNA, the CDR3 is TGCGCCAGCAGCGAGGGACTAGCGGGAGGTTTGGCCGGGGAGCTGTTTTTT.

The chain employs TRBV2 and TRBJ1-4; possible D gene TRBD1, 5 bases. The CDR3 runs to 15 residues. From germline, CDR1 is SNHLY and CDR2 FYNNEI. Trimming pared 10 bases from V and 0 bases from J, leaving 15 bases between. The CDR3 region is CATSRGAATNEKLFF. CDR3 nucleotide sequence: TGTGCCACCTCTCGCGGGGCGGCAACTAATGAAAAACTGTTTTTT.